The 5 T cell receptor beta chains below all came from one sample that was sequenced in a study of blood T cell repertoires in COVID-19. The repertoire was sequenced with immunoSEQ multiplex PCR; TCRdb's copy has only in-frame clones and lacks some. This sample has 130,000 or so clones, with 80% to 90% found just once. The sample was peripheral blood. The source is a man aged 55 to 69 with active or convalescent COVID-19.

J is TRBJ1-2 and V is TRBV11-2; weak D call: TRBD1 (5 bases). CDR1 and CDR2 from the germline V gene are SGHAT and FQNNGV. This CDR3 has 15 residues. V was pared by 3 bases and J by 6 bases, with 17 bases between. The CDR3 DNA sequence: TGTGCCAGCAGCTTGAAGGGAGGGGAGAGGGATGGCTACACCTTC. Amino acid sequence: CASSLKGGERDGYTF.

The table lists this clone with a few counts. The chain links TRBV6-5 to TRBJ2-7; 10 nucleotides match TRBD1. V lost 8 bases to trimming and J lost 4 bases; unmatched junction nucleotides: 8. The CDR3 is 14 amino acids. Germline CDR1 MNHEY, CDR2 SVGAGI. CDR3 nucleotides: TGTGCCAGCGCCCGGTGGGGACAGGGGTACGAGCAGTACTTC. This gives the protein CASARWGQGYEQYF.

The V and J genes are TRBV10-3 and TRBJ1-1; D is uncertain. The germline gives CDR1 ENHRY, CDR2 SYGVKD. The length of the CDR3 is 13 residues. The V end lost 2 bases, the J end lost 3 bases, and 7 bases lay between the germline ends. The CDR3 loop reads CAISEVPDTEAFF. CDR3 coding DNA: TGTGCCATCAGTGAGGTTCCGGACACTGAAGCTTTCTTT.

The V gene is TRBV9, the J gene TRBJ1-6; D unresolved. The germline V and J ends were trimmed by 6 bases and 6 bases, with 16 bases remaining between them. Germline values: CDR1 SGDLS, CDR2 YYNGEE. The CDR3 loop spans 15 amino acids. The DNA of the CDR3 is TGTGCCAGCACCCTTCGGGGTTCGGGTAATTCACCCCTCCACTTT. Amino acid sequence: CASTLRGSGNSPLHF.

The chain couples TRBV5-1 to TRBJ2-7, with a weak D call TRBD1 (6 bases). Between the trimmed V and J ends, which lost 4 bases and 3 bases, there was a span of 8 bases. From germline, CDR1 is SGHRS and CDR2 YFSETQ. The CDR3 has 12 residues. Written as DNA, the CDR3 is TGCGCCAGCAGCGCACAGGGCTACGAGCAGTACTTC. This translates into CASSAQGYEQYF.